Reported below is one T cell receptor (beta chain). Original methodology: Estimation of nucleated cell counts relied on the amplification of reference gene primers. Produced via immunoSEQ multiplex PCR; TCRdb's table is partial and in-frame only. The DNA gave D and trimming, while V, J and clone size come from that table. Altogether over 90,000 clones are present, 78% being singletons, with the ten largest covering 9.8%. This sample was included in a study of blood T cell repertoires in COVID-19. Study context: Samples representing acute and convalescent COVID-19 were sourced from the United States, Italy and Spain. T cells, B-cell-depleted T cells, or PBMCs supplied cDNA or gDNA.

This CDR3 is built from 15 residues. With 5 bases clipped from V and 6 bases from J, the junction kept 7 bases outside the gene matches. In germline, CDR1 is SGHTA, CDR2 FQGNSA. Material: peripheral blood. This TCR was sampled from a man between 60 and 75 years old with active or convalescent COVID-19. The chain has TRBV7-2 and TRBJ2-7; 13 bases fit TRBD2. CDR3 coding DNA: TGTGCCAGCAGCACTCGGACTAGCGGGAGTAGCGAGCAGTACTTC. Translating gives CASSTRTSGSSEQYF.